Below, one T cell receptor (beta chain) is given with its context. Researchers ran the PCR with 60 Vbeta and 13 Jbeta primers. The protocol was immunoSEQ multiplex PCR, while the TCRdb copy is restricted to in-frame clones and leaves out a portion. The specimen's table records roughly 39,000 clones. This sample is drawn from a study of cytomegalovirus exposure and HLA in healthy donors. Study details: Approximately 81% of more than 300 genotyped donors fell in the Caucasian-associated ancestry cluster.

This receptor was identified in a man younger than 40 in good health and CMV-seronegative. The source material was PBMCs.

Here the CDR3 reads CASSLRPGQGGYNEKLFF. The DNA of the CDR3 is TGTGCCAGCAGCCTTAGACCGGGACAGGGAGGGTATAATGAAAAACTGTTTTTT. The rearrangement joins TRBV5-4 to TRBJ1-4; 9 bases align to TRBD1. The CDR3 loop spans 18 amino acids. The germline V gene encodes CDR1 SGHNT and CDR2 YYREEE (reference sequence). V lost 4 bases to trimming and J lost 4 bases; unmatched junction nucleotides: 14. The full variable domain, in which reference TRBV5-4 and TRBJ1-4 provide the parts outside the CDR3, is ETGVTQSPTHLIKTRGQQVTLRCSSQSGHNTVSWYQQALGQGPQFIFQYYREEENGRGNFPPRFSGLQFPNYSSELNVNALELDDSALYLCASSLRPGQGGYNEKLFFGSGTQLSVL.